Presented here are 23 T cell receptor beta chains from one specimen sequenced in a study of T-cell reconstitution after alpha-beta-depleted transplantation in children. Unique molecular identifiers were incorporated during preparation of the TCRbeta library. MiXCR, applied by TCRdb to the PCR reads, yields one record per CDR3 protein. Of approximately 400,000 distinct CDR3 sequences listed, approximately 10% were seen once; the top ten hold 4.5% to 6%. The material was PBMCs from the stem cell graft donor, obtained from the stem cell graft. These receptors originate from a human donor who donated a stem cell graft to a child with acute myeloid leukemia.

The rearrangement links TRBV6-1 to TRBJ1-1; no definite D call. This CDR3 comprises 16 residues. Germline loops: CDR1 MNHNS, CDR2 SASEGT. V was pared by 5 bases and J by 6 bases, with 22 bases between. In DNA, the CDR3 is TGTGCCAGCAGTCCCTCCCGCGCCCTCACCCTCCCTGAAGCTTTCTTT. As protein: CASSPSRALTLPEAFF.

Only a few counts were recorded for this clonotype. The chain has TRBV15 and TRBJ2-6; D unresolved. Germline V gives CDR1 LNHNV, CDR2 YYDKDF (reference sequence). This CDR3 comprises 14 residues. Trimming removed 6 bases from V and 4 bases from J, with 10 bases in between. CDR3 residues: CATSDHTGANVLTF. CDR3 nucleotide sequence: TGTGCCACCAGTGACCATACCGGGGCCAACGTCCTGACTTTC. The entire variable domain, with the rest obtained from reference TRBV15 and TRBJ2-6, is as follows: DAMVIQNPRYQVTQFGKPVTLSCSQTLNHNVMYWYQQKSSQAPKLLFHYYDKDFNNEADTPDNFQSRRPNTSFCFLDIRSPGLGDTAMYLCATSDHTGANVLTFGAGSRLTVL.

This clonotype has only a few counts. The V gene is TRBV7-9, the J gene TRBJ2-7; 7 bases agree with TRBD2. This CDR3 contains 15 residues. Germline V CDR1 and CDR2: SEHNR, FQNEAQ (reference sequence). V lost 5 bases and J lost 8; bases outside the gene matches: 15. CDR3 amino acids: CASSAGDGQYEQQYV. The CDR3 region has the DNA TGTGCCAGCAGCGCGGGGGACGGGCAGTACGAGCAGCAGTACGTC.

The V and J genes are TRBV6-5 and TRBJ1-1, with D perhaps matching TRBD1 (5 bases). Germline lookup yields CDR1 MNHEY and CDR2 SVGAGI. The germline V and J ends were trimmed by 0 bases and 6 bases, with 17 bases remaining between them. The CDR3 loop spans 16 amino acids. CDR3 sequence reads: CASSYSRGAGVSEAFF. The CDR3, as DNA: TGTGCCAGCAGTTACTCAAGGGGCGCGGGAGTCTCTGAAGCTTTCTTT.

This clonotype was observed at least ten times. The chain couples TRBV10-3 to TRBJ2-6; 12 bases are a match to TRBD1. Germline V gene sequence: CDR1 ENHRY, CDR2 SYGVKD. CDR3 length equals 17 residues. The J segment lost 2 bases and the V segment lost 4 bases, leaving 3 bases of the junction unmatched. The chain's CDR3 is CAISARDRGPGANVLTF. CDR3 in DNA: TGTGCCATCAGTGCCCGGGACAGGGGGCCTGGGGCCAACGTCCTGACTTTC.

The chain is built from TRBV5-1 and TRBJ1-1; 7 bases line up with TRBD1. J was trimmed by 0 bases and V by 0 bases; bases with no gene match: 8. The CDR3 loop spans 17 amino acids. Germline V gene sequence: CDR1 SGHRS, CDR2 YFSETQ. The CDR3 DNA reads TGCGCCAGCAGCTTGGGAGGGGGCCGGTACATGAACACTGAAGCTTTCTTT. As protein: CASSLGGGRYMNTEAFF.

The V call is TRBV27, the J call TRBJ2-7, with D tentatively TRBD2 (6 bases). Germline V gene lookup returns CDR1 MNHEY and CDR2 SMNVEV (reference sequence). The CDR3 length is 15 residues. The ends were cut back, 5 bases at V and 0 bases at J, with 14 bases in the middle. CDR3 residues: CASSPGLFSSYEQYF. The CDR3 DNA reads as TGTGCCAGCAGTCCGGGACTCTTCAGCTCCTACGAGCAGTACTTC.

This chain joins TRBV30 and TRBJ2-2; perhaps TRBD1 as D (5 bases). This CDR3 contains 13 residues. The germline CDR1 and CDR2 sequences are GTSNPN and SVGIG (reference sequence). V shed 1 base and J shed 7 bases, with 10 bases lying between them. As DNA, the CDR3 is TGTGCCTGGAGTGCCTCAGGGATCGGGGAGCTGTTTTTT. Translating gives CAWSASGIGELFF.

This clonotype turned up a few times. The chain links TRBV18 to TRBJ2-4; TRBD2 might be the D (6 bases). CDR3 length: 16 residues. CDR1 KGHSH and CDR2 LQKENI come from the germline V gene. V was cut by 3 bases and J by 1 base, with 13 bases left in between. The DNA of the CDR3 is TGTGCCAGCTCACCGTCAGCGGGCCTGGCCAAAAACATTCAGTACTTC. Translating it yields CASSPSAGLAKNIQYF.

The gene calls are TRBV7-6 and TRBJ2-1; D not resolved. V lost 8 bases to trimming and J lost 9 bases, with 11 bases between them. The CDR3 length is 11 residues. Germline V gives CDR1 SGHVS, CDR2 FNYEAQ. The CDR3 sequence: CASGWGTEQFF. For the CDR3, the DNA is TGTGCCAGCGGATGGGGAACTGAGCAGTTCTTC.

This clonotype was picked up a small number of times. The V gene is TRBV20-1, the J gene TRBJ1-2; D may be TRBD1 (5 bases). CDR3 size: 16 residues. Trimming removed 1 base from V and 4 bases from J, with 19 bases in between. Germline V CDR1 and CDR2: DFQATT, SNEGSKA (reference sequence). The CDR3 bases are TGCAGTGCTAGAGGGGGAGGGGTTTCCCCCTTCTATGGCTACACCTTC. The encoded protein is CSARGGGVSPFYGYTF.

This clonotype was picked up many times. The CDR3 spells CASTPSPRRDFANQPQHF. CDR3 DNA: TGTGCCAGCACCCCGTCCCCCAGAAGAGATTTCGCCAATCAGCCCCAGCATTTT. The chain carries TRBV7-8 and TRBJ1-5; D unclear. The CDR3 sequence is 18 residues long. The V end lost 7 bases, the J end lost 3 bases, and 25 bases lay between the germline ends. Germline loops: CDR1 SGHVS, CDR2 FQNEAQ.

The chain carries TRBV9 and TRBJ1-3; D is uncertain. The CDR3 spans 14 residues. Germline V gene data show CDR1 as SGDLS and CDR2 as YYNGEE. V was clipped by 0 bases and J by 4 bases, with 8 bases between them. The CDR3 nucleotides read TGTGCCAGCAGCGTAGAAGTTATGGGAAACACCATATATTTT. Translation gives CASSVEVMGNTIYF.

Ten or more counts support this clonotype. CDR3 DNA: TGTGCCAGCAGCCGCGTGGGGGATGGAAACACCATATATTTT. This translates into CASSRVGDGNTIYF. This rearrangement joins TRBV7-8 to TRBJ1-3, with a tentative D call TRBD1 (5 bases). V was pared by 5 bases and J by 3 bases, with 11 bases between. The CDR3 consists of 14 residues. The V gene's germline CDR1 is SGHVS and CDR2 FQNEAQ.

Many counts were recorded for this clonotype. The CDR3 here is CASSLAGTSGKYNEQFF. The DNA of the CDR3 is TGTGCCAGCAGCTTAGCGGGAACTAGCGGAAAGTACAATGAGCAGTTCTTC. The gene calls are TRBV7-2 and TRBJ2-1; 8 nucleotides align to TRBD2. CDR1 and CDR2 (germline): SGHTA, FQGNSA. This CDR3 is built from 17 residues. The junction had 8 bases not matched to a gene; V was cut back by 0 bases and J by 4 bases.

This clonotype appeared many times. The rearrangement uses TRBV30 and TRBJ2-7, with TRBD1 as a possible D gene (5 bases). Trimming shortened V by 0 bases and J by 2 bases, and 8 bases separated the two germline ends. From germline, CDR1 is GTSNPN and CDR2 SVGIG (reference sequence). This CDR3 spans 13 amino acids. The DNA for the CDR3 is TGTGCCTGGAGTGTAAGGGGCCCCTACGAGCAGTACTTC. This translates into CAWSVRGPYEQYF.

This clonotype was picked up many times. The rearrangement joins TRBV29-1 to TRBJ1-4; maybe TRBD1 (5 bases). There are 14 residues in the CDR3. Trimming removed 4 bases from V and 1 base from J, with 10 bases in between. Germline CDR1 SQVTM, CDR2 ANQGSEA. The CDR3 spells CSVGGVGTNEKLFF. Here the CDR3 DNA reads TGCAGCGTTGGAGGGGTTGGAACTAATGAAAAACTGTTTTTT.

The gene calls are TRBV5-1 and TRBJ1-2, with D unclear. Trimming pared 0 bases from V and 3 bases from J, leaving 9 bases between. Germline-derived CDR1 and CDR2 are SGHRS and YFSETQ. The CDR3 is 14 amino acids. For the CDR3, the DNA is TGCGCCAGCAGCTTGGATCCGAGGGACTATGGCTACACCTTC. It encodes CASSLDPRDYGYTF.

V and J are TRBV5-1 and TRBJ2-7; possibly TRBD2 for D (6 bases). The germline gives CDR1 SGHRS, CDR2 YFSETQ. The V and J ends lost 4 bases and 3 bases respectively, with 11 bases between them. The CDR3 runs to 13 residues. CDR3 sequence reads: CASSAGRGYEQYV. CDR3 nucleotides: TGCGCCAGCAGCGCGGGACGGGGCTACGAGCAGTACGTC.

The chain recombines TRBV5-1 with TRBJ2-1; 7 positions match TRBD1. Unmatched junction bases numbered 5, after V lost 0 bases and J lost 8 bases. Germline V gene data show CDR1 as SGHRS and CDR2 as YFSETQ. This CDR3 is built from 14 residues. CDR3 in DNA: TGCGCCAGCAGCTTGGATCTCGGGACAGATGAGCAGTTCTTC. This encodes CASSLDLGTDEQFF.

The rearrangement joins TRBV30 to TRBJ2-1; 8 bases are shared with TRBD2. Germline CDR1 and CDR2: GTSNPN and SVGIG (reference sequence). The CDR3 contains 16 residues. Trimming took 0 bases from V and 0 from J; bases not matched to a gene: 4. In DNA, the CDR3 is TGTGCCTGGAGTGTACCTAGCGGGTTCTCCTACAATGAGCAGTTCTTC. Encoded protein: CAWSVPSGFSYNEQFF.

The rearrangement joins TRBV7-2 to TRBJ2-2; D might be TRBD2 (6 bases). Germline V gene lookup returns CDR1 SGHTA and CDR2 FQGNSA. The CDR3 is 16 residues long. Deletions cut 1 base from V and 7 bases from J, with 16 bases between. The CDR3 DNA is TGTGCCAGCAGCTTAGTGGCTAGCGCGGTGGGCGGGGAGCTGTTTTTT. Its translation: CASSLVASAVGGELFF.

The J gene is TRBJ2-7, the V gene TRBV18; 9 bases match TRBD1. Germline V gives CDR1 KGHSH, CDR2 LQKENI. Losses at the gene ends were 0 bases for V and 4 bases for J; bases not matched to a gene: 1. This CDR3 spans 14 amino acids. CDR3 amino acids: CASSPPGTGYEQYF. Here the CDR3 DNA reads TGTGCCAGCTCACCACCGGGGACAGGGTACGAGCAGTACTTC.